These 28 T cell receptor beta chains were all obtained from the same sample, sequenced in a study of sequential checkpoint blockade in melanoma. This table comes from immunoSEQ multiplex PCR, and its TCRdb copy is limited to in-frame clones, with some not included. The data contain about 7,100 clones, approximately 80% of them singletons. The treatment: randomized to nivolumab then ipilimumab (arm A) or the reverse (arm B). The sequencing used CD8+ T cells sorted from blood (inferred from file names), collected from a patient given nivolumab and ipilimumab in sequence. These receptors were taken from a human donor with melanoma.

On this clone: Its ends do not fully match the called genes, so a read error is possible. The chain has TRBV4-3 and TRBJ2-7; 7 bases agree with TRBD1. CDR3 length: 16 residues. From germline, CDR1 is LGHNA and CDR2 YSLEER. The CDR3 nucleotides read TGCGCCAGCAGCGAAGACGTCACAGGGGCTTCCTACGAGCAGTACTTC. Translation gives CASSEDVTGASYEQYF.

There are a few counts of this clone. V is TRBV7-2 and J is TRBJ1-2, with D perhaps TRBD1 (6 bases). The CDR3 extends over 13 amino acids. V lost 6 bases and J 3 bases, leaving 11 bases between the germline ends. Germline V CDR1 and CDR2: SGHTA, FQGNSA. CDR3 residues: CASSPGTHYGYTF. The CDR3 nucleotides read TGTGCCAGCAGTCCCGGGACACACTATGGCTACACCTTC. The variable domain in full, with the rest retrieved from reference TRBV7-2 and TRBJ1-2, is GAGVSQSPSNKVTEKGKDVELRCDPISGHTALYWYRQSLGQGLEFLIYFQGNSAPDKSGLPSDRFSAERTGGSVSTLTIQRTQQEDSAVYLCASSPGTHYGYTFGSGTRLTVV.

This clone turned up a few times. V usage is TRBV6-6 and J usage is TRBJ1-4; weak D call: TRBD1 (5 bases). CDR1 MNHNY and CDR2 SVGAGI come from the germline V gene (reference sequence). With 6 bases removed from V and 6 bases from J, the gap between germline ends came to 11 bases. This CDR3 has 13 amino acids. The CDR3 sequence is CASSSGGDEKLFF. The CDR3 coding sequence is TGTGCCAGCAGCTCCGGGGGGGATGAAAAACTGTTTTTT.

The V call is TRBV6-5, the J call TRBJ1-4, with a tentative D call TRBD1 (5 bases). This CDR3 is built from 13 residues. Germline V gene data show CDR1 as MNHEY and CDR2 as SVGAGI. V dropped 6 bases and J dropped 6 bases, with 11 bases sitting between them. CDR3 nucleotides: TGTGCCAGCAGCTCCGGGGGGGATGAAAAACTGTTTTTT. This codes for CASSSGGDEKLFF.

J is TRBJ2-5 and V is TRBV29-1; D possibly corresponds to TRBD2 (6 bases). Trimming took 6 bases from V and 4 from J, leaving 21 bases between them. This CDR3 has 15 amino acids. Germline V gene sequence: CDR1 SQVTM, CDR2 ANQGSEA. CDR3 coding DNA: TGCAGCGTCGTTCTCGGGGGAGGCGTTGGAGAGACCCAGTACTTC. Its protein is CSVVLGGGVGETQYF.

J is TRBJ2-1 and V is TRBV28; tentative D call: TRBD2 (6 bases). This CDR3 spans 13 amino acids. Germline lookup yields CDR1 MDHEN and CDR2 SYDVKM. V lost 2 bases and J lost 9, with 11 bases in between. The CDR3 coding sequence is TGTGCCAGCAGTTTAGGGGGGATGCGTGAGCAGTTCTTC. Protein sequence: CASSLGGMREQFF.

V is TRBV7-9 and J is TRBJ2-2; 7 nucleotides align to TRBD1. With 2 bases clipped from V and 3 bases from J, the junction kept 9 bases outside the gene matches. Germline CDR1 is SEHNR and CDR2 is FQNEAQ (reference sequence). The CDR3 is 17 amino acids. This chain's CDR3 is CASSLSSGTDYTGELFF. The DNA of the CDR3 is TGTGCCAGCAGCTTATCGTCGGGGACAGATTACACCGGGGAGCTGTTTTTT.

V usage is TRBV30 and J usage is TRBJ2-5; TRBD1 agrees at 7 bases. The CDR3 runs 14 residues. The V segment lost 3 bases and the J segment 5 bases; nucleotides outside the gene matches: 9. The V gene's germline CDR1 is GTSNPN and CDR2 SVGIG (reference sequence). The CDR3 region is CAWRGDSGWETQYF. CDR3 sequence (DNA): TGTGCCTGGAGAGGGGACAGCGGCTGGGAGACCCAGTACTTC. The full variable domain, completed using reference TRBV30 and TRBJ2-5, is SQTIHQWPATLVQPVGSPLSLECTVEGTSNPNLYWYRQAAGRGLQLLFYSVGIGQISSEVPQNLSASRPQDRQFILSSKKLLLSDSGFYLCAWRGDSGWETQYFGPGTRLLVL.

V and J are TRBV5-1 and TRBJ1-1; tentative D call: TRBD1 (5 bases). There are 13 residues in the CDR3. The V end lost 4 bases, the J end lost 5 bases, and 12 bases lay between the germline ends. Germline V CDR1 and CDR2: SGHRS, YFSETQ. The CDR3 loop reads CASSPLGGTEAFF. The CDR3 DNA follows: TGCGCCAGCAGCCCCCTGGGGGGGACTGAAGCTTTCTTT.

The chain couples TRBV27 to TRBJ1-4; tentatively, D is TRBD1 (5 bases). Trimming pared 5 bases from V and 0 bases from J, leaving 22 bases between. CDR3 length equals 19 residues. The germline V gene encodes CDR1 MNHEY and CDR2 SMNVEV (reference sequence). The DNA for the CDR3 is TGTGCCAGCAGTCCGCGTCAGGGTATTGGTGCTTCAACTAATGAAAAACTGTTTTTT. It yields the protein CASSPRQGIGASTNEKLFF. The entire variable domain, with the rest obtained from reference TRBV27 and TRBJ1-4, is as follows: EAQVTQNPRYLITVTGKKLTVTCSQNMNHEYMSWYRQDPGLGLRQIYYSMNVEVTDKGDVPEGYKVSRKEKRNFPLILESPSPNQTSLYFCASSPRQGIGASTNEKLFFGSGTQLSVL.

The gene calls are TRBV4-1 and TRBJ2-7, with no clear D. The CDR3 spans 15 residues. Germline lookup yields CDR1 MGHRA and CDR2 YSYEKL. V lost 3 bases to trimming and J lost 0 bases, with 12 bases between them. CDR3 protein: CASSHKGGTSYEQYF. In DNA, the CDR3 is TGCGCCAGCAGCCATAAAGGCGGAACCTCCTACGAGCAGTACTTC.

The rearrangement links TRBV28 to TRBJ1-1; TRBD1 matches at 9 bases. This CDR3 has 19 amino acids. J gave up 4 bases and V 3 bases, and 18 bases lay outside the gene matches. CDR1 and CDR2 (germline): MDHEN, SYDVKM. The CDR3 DNA sequence: TGTGCCAGCAGTTTTGGTCTTGTTCGGGACAGGGATTTGGGCACTGAAGCTTTCTTT. Translated: CASSFGLVRDRDLGTEAFF.

The J gene is TRBJ2-2, the V gene TRBV5-4, with TRBD2 matching over 8 bases. Germline V gene lookup returns CDR1 SGHNT and CDR2 YYREEE (reference sequence). Trimming at V came to 4 bases and at J to 3 bases, leaving 11 bases not matched to a gene. CDR3 length: 17 amino acids. CDR3 region: CASSPSEREQDTGELFF. The CDR3 nucleotides read TGTGCCAGCAGCCCCTCGGAGCGGGAGCAAGACACCGGGGAGCTGTTTTTT. The full variable domain, its missing parts supplied by reference TRBV5-4 and TRBJ2-2, is ETGVTQSPTHLIKTRGQQVTLRCSSQSGHNTVSWYQQALGQGPQFIFQYYREEENGRGNFPPRFSGLQFPNYSSELNVNALELDDSALYLCASSPSEREQDTGELFFGEGSRLTVL.

J is TRBJ2-3 and V is TRBV7-5; the table gives TRBD2 as D, unverified against the DNA. TRBV7-5 is a documented pseudogene. The CDR3 contains 17 residues. The CDR3, as DNA: TGTGCCAGAAGCTCCCCGGAAACGGGAGGGGGCTCAGATACGCAGTATTTT. Translated, it gives CARSSPETGGGSDTQYF.

The chain joins TRBV7-3 to TRBJ2-1; D is uncertain. Germline lookup yields CDR1 SGHTA and CDR2 FQGTGA. The CDR3 spans 16 residues. Trimming took 6 bases from V and 0 from J, leaving 15 bases between them. CDR3 nucleotides: TGTGCCAGCAGTCTCCACCCGAGGTTCTCCTACAATGAGCAGTTCTTC. Translated, it gives CASSLHPRFSYNEQFF.

The gene calls are TRBV10-3 and TRBJ1-1; TRBD1 is a possible D gene (5 bases). This CDR3 is built from 12 residues. V lost 5 bases and J lost 6, with 10 bases in between. Per germline, CDR1 ENHRY and CDR2 SYGVKD. The CDR3 reads CAISRDSAEAFF. CDR3 nucleotide sequence: TGTGCCATCAGTCGGGACTCCGCTGAAGCTTTCTTT.

The chain recombines TRBV4-3 with TRBJ2-1; TRBD2 matches at 9 bases. V dropped 0 bases and J dropped 8; count of bases not matched to a gene: 5. Germline CDR1 and CDR2: LGHNA and YSLEER. CDR3 size: 15 residues. The chain's CDR3 is CASSQEVAGAYEQFF. The CDR3 DNA is TGCGCCAGCAGCCAAGAGGTAGCGGGAGCATATGAGCAGTTCTTC.

The table lists this clone with a count of one. The chain has TRBV11-2 and TRBJ2-7, with 12 bases matching TRBD2. The ends lost 8 bases at V and 4 bases at J; junction bases unmatched: 6. The CDR3 sequence is 14 residues long. CDR1 and CDR2 (germline): SGHAT, FQNNGV. The CDR3 DNA is TGTGCCAGCCAAGTGACTAGCGGGAGTTACGAGCAGTACTTC. This sequence encodes CASQVTSGSYEQYF. Full variable domain (rest looked up from reference TRBV11-2 and TRBJ2-7): EAGVAQSPRYKIIEKRQSVAFWCNPISGHATLYWYQQILGQGPKLLIQFQNNGVVDDSQLPKDRFSAERLKGVDSTLKIQPAKLEDSAVYLCASQVTSGSYEQYFGPGTRLTVT.

The rearrangement joins TRBV4-1 to TRBJ2-7, with TRBD2 identical over 10 bases. With 3 bases clipped from V and 6 bases from J, the junction kept 11 bases outside the gene matches. This CDR3 is 16 amino acids long. From germline, CDR1 is MGHRA and CDR2 YSYEKL. This CDR3 reads CASSHPGLARRGEQYF. The CDR3 coding sequence is TGCGCCAGCAGCCACCCGGGACTAGCGAGACGGGGCGAGCAGTACTTC.

This chain joins TRBV27 and TRBJ2-2, with 14 bases aligning to TRBD2. This CDR3 spans 15 amino acids. The trim removed 6 bases at V and 6 bases at J, leaving 3 bases unmatched. Germline V gene lookup returns CDR1 MNHEY and CDR2 SMNVEV (reference sequence). CDR3 DNA: TGTGCCAGCAGAGGACTAGCGGGAGGACCCGGGGAGCTGTTTTTT. It is translated as CASRGLAGGPGELFF.

The chain is built from TRBV7-8 and TRBJ1-6; TRBD1 aligns across 8 bases. Germline V CDR1 and CDR2: SGHVS, FQNEAQ. The CDR3 runs 16 residues. After removal of 1 base from V and 4 bases from J, the junction contained 3 bases not matched to a gene. The CDR3 nucleotides are TGTGCCAGCAGCTTAGGACAGGGGTTTTATAATTCACCCCTCCACTTT. It specifies CASSLGQGFYNSPLHF.

The chain links TRBV7-2 to TRBJ2-1, with D perhaps TRBD2 (5 bases). The CDR3 spans 14 residues. Germline V gene lookup returns CDR1 SGHTA and CDR2 FQGNSA. V was trimmed by 5 bases and J by 6 bases, leaving 14 bases between them. The CDR3 sequence: CASSPRGLINEQFF. The DNA for the CDR3 is TGTGCCAGCAGCCCCCGGGGATTAATCAATGAGCAGTTCTTC.

This clone was counted only a few times. The J gene is TRBJ2-3, the V gene TRBV5-1; 11 bases line up with TRBD2. The germline gives CDR1 SGHRS, CDR2 YFSETQ. The CDR3 length is 17 residues. V was clipped by 2 bases and J by 4 bases; unmatched bases: 9. The CDR3 DNA reads TGCGCCAGCAGCTTCGTACTAGCGGGAGAATTGGCAGATACGCAGTATTTT. Its translation: CASSFVLAGELADTQYF.

V usage is TRBV27 and J usage is TRBJ2-1, with TRBD2 matching over 9 bases. CDR3 size: 15 residues. J gave up 6 bases and V 6 bases, and 9 bases lay outside the gene matches. Germline assignment: CDR1 MNHEY and CDR2 SMNVEV (reference sequence). Here the CDR3 DNA reads TGTGCCAGCAGAATTTGGACTAGCGACTTCAATGAGCAGTTCTTC. Amino acid sequence: CASRIWTSDFNEQFF.

This chain links TRBV7-8 with TRBJ2-7; TRBD2 agrees at 8 bases. This CDR3 has 15 residues. The germline V gene encodes CDR1 SGHVS and CDR2 FQNEAQ. V shed 0 bases, J shed 7 bases, and the junction held 8 bases outside the gene matches. Here the CDR3 DNA reads TGTGCCAGCAGCTTAGCCCGCGGCTCGGGGGGGGAGCAGTACTTC. Translation gives CASSLARGSGGEQYF.

The rearrangement uses TRBV4-3 and TRBJ1-6, with D maybe TRBD1 (6 bases). Looked up from germline, CDR1 is LGHNA and CDR2 is YSLEER. Trimming left V 2 bases short and J 4 bases short, with 12 bases between. The CDR3 totals 16 residues. CDR3 nucleotides: TGCGCCAGCAGCCAATCCTACAGGGAATATAATTCACCCCTCCACTTT. Amino acids: CASSQSYREYNSPLHF.

This CDR3 reads CASGWTTATYEQYF. In DNA, the CDR3 is TGTGCTAGTGGTTGGACGACAGCTACCTACGAGCAGTACTTC. The chain recombines TRBV12-5 with TRBJ2-7; possible D gene TRBD1, 5 bases. CDR3 length: 14 residues. Germline CDR1 and CDR2: LGHNT and FRNRAP. V lost 4 bases and J 2 bases, leaving 12 bases between the germline ends.

The rearrangement joins TRBV7-3 to TRBJ2-2; 8 nucleotides line up with TRBD2. With 1 base clipped from V and 8 bases from J, the junction kept 18 bases outside the gene matches. This CDR3 contains 19 residues. Germline values: CDR1 SGHTA, CDR2 FQGTGA. Written as DNA, the CDR3 is TGTGCCAGCAGCTTAAATCCGGCTAGCGGGTCCCGTATCTCGGGGGAGCTGTTTTTT. Amino acid sequence: CASSLNPASGSRISGELFF.